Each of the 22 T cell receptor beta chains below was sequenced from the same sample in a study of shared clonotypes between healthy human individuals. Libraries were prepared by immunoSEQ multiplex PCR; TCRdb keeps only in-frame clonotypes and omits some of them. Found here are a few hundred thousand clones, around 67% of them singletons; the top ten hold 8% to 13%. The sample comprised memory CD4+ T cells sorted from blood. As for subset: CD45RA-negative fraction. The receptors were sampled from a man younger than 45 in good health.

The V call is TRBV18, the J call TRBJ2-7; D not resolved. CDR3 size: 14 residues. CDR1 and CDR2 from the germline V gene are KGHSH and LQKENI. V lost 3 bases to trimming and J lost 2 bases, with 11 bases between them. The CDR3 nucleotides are TGTGCCAGCTCACCGCAACCTAGGACCTACGAGCAGTACTTC. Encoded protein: CASSPQPRTYEQYF.

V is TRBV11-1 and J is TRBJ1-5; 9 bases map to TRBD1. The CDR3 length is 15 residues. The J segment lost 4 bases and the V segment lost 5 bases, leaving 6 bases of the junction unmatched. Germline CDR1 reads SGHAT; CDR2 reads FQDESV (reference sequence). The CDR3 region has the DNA TGTGCCAGCAGCCCCGGGACAGGGAGGAATCAGCCCCAGCATTTT. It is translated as CASSPGTGRNQPQHF.

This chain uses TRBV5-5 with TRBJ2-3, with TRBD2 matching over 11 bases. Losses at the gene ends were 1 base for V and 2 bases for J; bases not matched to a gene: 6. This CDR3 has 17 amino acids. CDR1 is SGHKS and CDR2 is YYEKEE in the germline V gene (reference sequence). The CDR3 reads CASSLRLAGPITDTQYF. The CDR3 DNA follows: TGTGCCAGCAGCTTGAGACTAGCGGGACCAATCACAGATACGCAGTATTTT.

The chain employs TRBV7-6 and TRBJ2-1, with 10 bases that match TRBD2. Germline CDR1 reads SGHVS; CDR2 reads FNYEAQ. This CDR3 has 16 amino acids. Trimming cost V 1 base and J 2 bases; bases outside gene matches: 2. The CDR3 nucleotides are TGTGCCAGCAGCTTAGGTAGCGGGAGGCCCTACAATGAGCAGTTCTTC. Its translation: CASSLGSGRPYNEQFF.

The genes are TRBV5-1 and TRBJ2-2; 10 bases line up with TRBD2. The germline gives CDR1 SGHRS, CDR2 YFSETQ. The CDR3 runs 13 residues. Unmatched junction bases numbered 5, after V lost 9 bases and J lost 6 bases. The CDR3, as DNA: TGCGCCACTAGCGGGAGTGGGGCCGGGGAGCTGTTTTTT. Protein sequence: CATSGSGAGELFF. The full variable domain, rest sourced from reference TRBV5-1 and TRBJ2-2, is KAGVTQTPRYLIKTRGQQVTLSCSPISGHRSVSWYQQTPGQGLQFLFEYFSETQRNKGNFPGRFSGRQFSNSRSEMNVSTLELGDSALYLCATSGSGAGELFFGEGSRLTVL.

This chain's CDR3 is CASSPQGTAQRAGELFF. The CDR3 DNA follows: TGTGCCAGCAGCCCCCAAGGGACCGCTCAACGAGCCGGGGAGCTGTTTTTT. The chain carries TRBV7-2 and TRBJ2-2, with D perhaps assigned TRBD1 or TRBD2 (5 bases each). The V end lost 5 bases, the J end lost 6 bases, and 22 bases lay between the germline ends. Germline-derived CDR1 and CDR2 are SGHTA and FQGNSA. The CDR3 totals 17 residues.

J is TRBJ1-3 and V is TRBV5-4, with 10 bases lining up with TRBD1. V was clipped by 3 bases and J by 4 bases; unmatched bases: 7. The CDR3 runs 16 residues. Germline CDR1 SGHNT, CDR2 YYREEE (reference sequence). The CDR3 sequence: CASSSPGQGLGNTIYF. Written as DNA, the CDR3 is TGTGCCAGCAGCTCACCGGGACAGGGGTTAGGAAACACCATATATTTT. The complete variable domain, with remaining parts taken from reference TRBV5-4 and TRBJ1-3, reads ETGVTQSPTHLIKTRGQQVTLRCSSQSGHNTVSWYQQALGQGPQFIFQYYREEENGRGNFPPRFSGLQFPNYSSELNVNALELDDSALYLCASSSPGQGLGNTIYFGEGSWLTVV.

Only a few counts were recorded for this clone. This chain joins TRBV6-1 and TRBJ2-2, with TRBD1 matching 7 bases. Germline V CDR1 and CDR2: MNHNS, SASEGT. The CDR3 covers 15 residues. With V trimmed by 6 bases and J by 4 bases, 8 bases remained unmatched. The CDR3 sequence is CASRYRDRSTGELFF. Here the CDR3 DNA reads TGTGCCAGCAGATACCGGGACAGATCCACCGGGGAGCTGTTTTTT.

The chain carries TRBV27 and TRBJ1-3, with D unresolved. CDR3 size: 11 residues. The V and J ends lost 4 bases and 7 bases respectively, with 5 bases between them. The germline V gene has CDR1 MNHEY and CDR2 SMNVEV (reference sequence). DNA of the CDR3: TGTGCCAGCAGTTCCCAGAACACCATATATTTT. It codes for CASSSQNTIYF.

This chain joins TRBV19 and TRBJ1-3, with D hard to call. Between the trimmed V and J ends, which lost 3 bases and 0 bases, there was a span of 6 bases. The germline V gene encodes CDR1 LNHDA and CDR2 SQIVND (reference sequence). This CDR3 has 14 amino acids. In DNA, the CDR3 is TGTGCCAGTAGTATCGGGTACTCTGGAAACACCATATATTTT. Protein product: CASSIGYSGNTIYF.

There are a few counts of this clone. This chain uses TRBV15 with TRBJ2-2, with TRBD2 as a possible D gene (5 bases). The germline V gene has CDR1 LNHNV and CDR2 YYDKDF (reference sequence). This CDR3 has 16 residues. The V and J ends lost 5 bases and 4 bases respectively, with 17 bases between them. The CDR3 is CATSPGGLISTGELFF. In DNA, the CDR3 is TGTGCCACCAGCCCAGGCGGGTTGATATCCACCGGGGAGCTGTTTTTT.

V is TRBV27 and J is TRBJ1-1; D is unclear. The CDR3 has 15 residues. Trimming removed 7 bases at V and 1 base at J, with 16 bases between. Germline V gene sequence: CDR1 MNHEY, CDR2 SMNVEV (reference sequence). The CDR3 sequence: CASNPYPAGNTEAFF. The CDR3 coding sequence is TGTGCCAGCAATCCCTACCCCGCAGGGAACACTGAAGCTTTCTTT.

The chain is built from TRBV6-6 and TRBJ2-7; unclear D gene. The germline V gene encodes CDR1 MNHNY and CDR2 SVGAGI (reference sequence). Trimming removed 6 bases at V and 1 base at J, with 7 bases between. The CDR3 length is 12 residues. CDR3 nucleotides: TGTGCCAGCAGAACCTCATCCTACGAGCAGTACTTC. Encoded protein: CASRTSSYEQYF.

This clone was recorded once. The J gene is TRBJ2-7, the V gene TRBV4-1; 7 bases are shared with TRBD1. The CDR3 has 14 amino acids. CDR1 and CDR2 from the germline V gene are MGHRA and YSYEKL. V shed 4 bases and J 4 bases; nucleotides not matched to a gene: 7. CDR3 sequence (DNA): TGCGCCAGCAGCCCCCGGACAGGAAAGTACGAGCAGTACTTC. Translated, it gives CASSPRTGKYEQYF.

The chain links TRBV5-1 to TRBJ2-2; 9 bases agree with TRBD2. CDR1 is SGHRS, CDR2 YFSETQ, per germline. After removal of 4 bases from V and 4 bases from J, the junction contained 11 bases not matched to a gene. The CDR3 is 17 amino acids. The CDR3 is CASSLIGGRAGTGELFF. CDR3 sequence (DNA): TGCGCCAGCAGCCTAATAGGCGGGAGGGCTGGCACCGGGGAGCTGTTTTTT.

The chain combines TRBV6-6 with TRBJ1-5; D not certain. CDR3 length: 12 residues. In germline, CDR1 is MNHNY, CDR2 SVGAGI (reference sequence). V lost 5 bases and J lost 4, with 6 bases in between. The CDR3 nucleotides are TGTGCCAGCAGTGAGTCAAATCAGCCCCAGCATTTT. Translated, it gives CASSESNQPQHF.

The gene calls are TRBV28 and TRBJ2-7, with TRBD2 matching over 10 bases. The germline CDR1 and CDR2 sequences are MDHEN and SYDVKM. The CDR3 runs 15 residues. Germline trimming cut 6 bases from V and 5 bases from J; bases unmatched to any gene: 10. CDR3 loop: CASRNPSGRINEQYF. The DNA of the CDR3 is TGTGCCAGCAGAAACCCTAGCGGGAGAATTAACGAGCAGTACTTC.

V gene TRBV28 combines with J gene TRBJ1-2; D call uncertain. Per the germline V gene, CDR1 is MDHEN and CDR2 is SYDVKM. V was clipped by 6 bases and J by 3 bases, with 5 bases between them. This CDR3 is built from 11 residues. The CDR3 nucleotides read TGTGCCAGCAGCGCACACTATGGCTACACCTTC. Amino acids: CASSAHYGYTF.

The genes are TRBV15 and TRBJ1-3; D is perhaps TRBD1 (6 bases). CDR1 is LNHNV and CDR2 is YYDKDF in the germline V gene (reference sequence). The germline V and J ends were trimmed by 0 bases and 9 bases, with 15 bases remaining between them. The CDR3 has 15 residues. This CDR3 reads CATSRDLASQGTIYF. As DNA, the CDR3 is TGTGCCACCAGCAGAGATTTGGCCTCACAGGGCACCATATATTTT. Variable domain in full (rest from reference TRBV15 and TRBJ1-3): DAMVIQNPRYQVTQFGKPVTLSCSQTLNHNVMYWYQQKSSQAPKLLFHYYDKDFNNEADTPDNFQSRRPNTSFCFLDIRSPGLGDTAMYLCATSRDLASQGTIYFGEGSWLTVV.

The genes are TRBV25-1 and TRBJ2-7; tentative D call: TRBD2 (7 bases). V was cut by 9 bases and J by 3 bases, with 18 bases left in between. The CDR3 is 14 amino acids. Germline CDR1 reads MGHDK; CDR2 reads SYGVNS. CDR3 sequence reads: CASREGGSNYEQYF. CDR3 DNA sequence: TGTGCCAGTAGGGAGGGGGGGTCTAACTACGAGCAGTACTTC.

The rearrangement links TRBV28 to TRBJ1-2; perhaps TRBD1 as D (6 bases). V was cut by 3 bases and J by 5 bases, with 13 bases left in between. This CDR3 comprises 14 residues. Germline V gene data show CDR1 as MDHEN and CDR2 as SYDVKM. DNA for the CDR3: TGTGCCAGCAGTTTTCCAGGGGCCCCGTATGGCTACACCTTC. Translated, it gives CASSFPGAPYGYTF.

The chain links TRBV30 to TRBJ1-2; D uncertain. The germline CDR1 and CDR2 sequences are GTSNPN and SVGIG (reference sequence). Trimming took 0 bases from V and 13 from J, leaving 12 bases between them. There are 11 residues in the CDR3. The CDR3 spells CAWSVLGRCTF. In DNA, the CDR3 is TGTGCCTGGAGTGTACTAGGGAGGTGCACCTTC.